This is a list of T cell receptor beta chains from one sample in a study of neurological immune-mediated disorders. One entry per CDR3 protein results from TCRdb running MiXCR on the 5' RACE reads. Of tens of thousands of distinct CDR3 sequences in the sample, 4% to 5.5% are singletons; the top ten hold approximately 8.8%. The sequencing input was CD4+ T cells from blood. The receptors were gathered from a man aged 18 to 35 in good health. CDR3s leave out the opening cysteine and the closing phenylalanine or tryptophan. The order of the fields is J gene, V gene, clone size, CDR3 protein. Size is omitted from some rows. Given values are once, few, many or a class for expanded clones.

TRBJ2-1 TRBV10-3 many REVRYNEQF
TRBJ1-1 TRBV5-1 many ASRITYRGGTEAF
TRBJ2-2 TRBV29-1 many SVIFWPKNTGELF
TRBJ1-6 TRBV18 many ASSTDTRSSYNSPLH
TRBJ2-5 TRBV20-1 many SARGGLGQETQY
TRBJ1-2 TRBV12-3/TRBV12-4 many ASSLTWTDGGYT
TRBJ1-1 TRBV3-1 many ASSHRPSTTPNTEAF
TRBJ1-1 TRBV6-2/TRBV6-3 many ASSYPLTLGDTEAF
TRBJ1-2 TRBV5-1 many ASSLSRPDYGYT
TRBJ1-1 TRBV19 many ASSGERVSMNTEAF
TRBJ1-1 TRBV7-2 many ASSLRGDSTEAF
TRBJ1-2 TRBV10-3 many AISENYGYT
TRBJ2-7 TRBV18 many ASSTAGEQY
TRBJ1-4 TRBV4-3 many ASSQDGTGGRGSNEKLF
TRBJ2-1 TRBV5-1 many ASSSFLGGSSYNEQF
TRBJ2-7 TRBV20-1 many SAIRDRGFDEQY
TRBJ1-1 TRBV4-1 many ASSQHFSTEAF
TRBJ1-4 TRBV9 many ASSAGQWDEKLF
TRBJ1-2 TRBV7-2 many ASSLLGGTGGFNYGYT
TRBJ2-3 TRBV20-1 many SAVAENTDTQY
TRBJ2-3 TRBV5-1 many ASSLVDLSDTQY
TRBJ2-7 TRBV3-1 many ASSSAQGLYEQY
TRBJ1-5 TRBV5-5 many ASSKGGQGGGNNQPQH
TRBJ1-4 TRBV7-9 many ASSSAGLNEKLF
TRBJ2-1 TRBV5-1 many ASSNPAGGPNEQF
TRBJ1-1 TRBV20-1 few SAMWTEAF
TRBJ2-7 TRBV4-3 . ASSQRGTYEQY